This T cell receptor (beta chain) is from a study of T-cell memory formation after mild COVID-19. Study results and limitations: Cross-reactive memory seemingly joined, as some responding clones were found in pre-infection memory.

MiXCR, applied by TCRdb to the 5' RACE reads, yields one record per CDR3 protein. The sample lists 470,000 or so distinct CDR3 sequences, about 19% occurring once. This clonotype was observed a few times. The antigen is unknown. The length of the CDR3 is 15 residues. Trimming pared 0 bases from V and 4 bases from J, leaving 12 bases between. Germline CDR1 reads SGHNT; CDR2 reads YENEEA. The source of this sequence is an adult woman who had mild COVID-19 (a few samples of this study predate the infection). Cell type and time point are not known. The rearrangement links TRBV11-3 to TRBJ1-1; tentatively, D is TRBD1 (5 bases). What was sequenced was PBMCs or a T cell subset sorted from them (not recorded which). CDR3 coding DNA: TGTGCCAGCAGCTTAGATGGGGCGGGGTCCACTGAAGCTTTCTTT. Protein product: CASSLDGAGSTEAFF. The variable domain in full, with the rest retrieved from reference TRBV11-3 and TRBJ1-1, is EAGVVQSPRYKIIEKKQPVAFWCNPISGHNTLYWYLQNLGQGPELLIRYENEEAVDDSQLPKDRFSAERLKGVDSTLKIQPAELGDSAVYLCASSLDGAGSTEAFFGQGTRLTVV.